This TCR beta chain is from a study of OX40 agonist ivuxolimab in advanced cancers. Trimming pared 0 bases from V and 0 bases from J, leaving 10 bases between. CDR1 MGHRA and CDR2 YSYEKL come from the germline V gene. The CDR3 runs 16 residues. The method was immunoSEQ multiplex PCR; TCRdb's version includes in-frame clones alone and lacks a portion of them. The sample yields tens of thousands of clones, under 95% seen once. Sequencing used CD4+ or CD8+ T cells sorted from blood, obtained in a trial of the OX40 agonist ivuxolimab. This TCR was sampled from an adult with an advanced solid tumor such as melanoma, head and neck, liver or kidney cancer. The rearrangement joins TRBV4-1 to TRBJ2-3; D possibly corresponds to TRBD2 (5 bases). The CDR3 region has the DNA TGCGCCAGCAGCCAAGATGGGAGCATGAGCACAGATACGCAGTATTTT. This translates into CASSQDGSMSTDTQYF.